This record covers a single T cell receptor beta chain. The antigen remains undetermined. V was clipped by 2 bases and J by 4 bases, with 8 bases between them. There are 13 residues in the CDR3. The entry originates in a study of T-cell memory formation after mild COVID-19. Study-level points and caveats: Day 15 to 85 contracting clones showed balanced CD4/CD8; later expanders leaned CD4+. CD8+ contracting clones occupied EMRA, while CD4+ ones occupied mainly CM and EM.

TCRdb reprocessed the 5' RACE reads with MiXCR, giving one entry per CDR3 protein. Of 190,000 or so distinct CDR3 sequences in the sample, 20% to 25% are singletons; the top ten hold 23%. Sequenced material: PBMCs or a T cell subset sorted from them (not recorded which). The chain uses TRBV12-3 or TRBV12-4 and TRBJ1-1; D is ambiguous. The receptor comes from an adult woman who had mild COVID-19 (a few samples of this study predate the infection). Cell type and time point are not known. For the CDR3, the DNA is TGTGCCAGCAGTTTATGGGGTCTCACTGAAGCTTTCTTT. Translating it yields CASSLWGLTEAFF.